This T cell receptor (beta chain) was recorded in a study of PD-1 blockade in classical Hodgkin lymphoma (dated by TCRdb to 2019 to 2021). In the study overall: Nivolumab dosing was 3 mg/kg intravenously every 2 weeks, continuing until either disease progression or unacceptable toxicity. The study used TCR beta sequencing and CyTOF to define a peripheral blood immune signature of response to PD-1 blockade in classical Hodgkin lymphoma. Overall results and qualifications from the work: Among trial patients, those achieving complete response had baseline diversity similar to that of newly diagnosed patients, while diversity was significantly lower in partial responders and progressors. Baseline TCR diversity was reported as lower in newly diagnosed patients than in healthy donors, and lower still in relapsed/refractory patients. Patients starting nivolumab less than 1 year after ASCT had lower diversity and were excluded from later analyses to avoid confounding by immune reconstitution. The study covered only a single clinical trial cohort, and the causes of the repertoire differences, possibly disease activity or prior therapy, were still not defined. By C4D1, a significant rise was seen in CD4+ TCR diversity but not in CD8+ TCR diversity (p=0.0027 vs p=0.16), and the rise was most apparent among complete responders (p=0.02).

About this clone: There is no known antigen for this receptor. The sample holds no much larger clone one base away, and base qualities are not on file.

Read against the paper, the sample's time point label means: cycle 1 day 1 (C1D1), immediately before nivolumab initiation. Relapse after autologous stem cell transplantation had occurred in all trial patients, and cohorts A, B and C were distinguished by prior brentuximab vedotin exposure. The trial cohort comprised 60 or so patients with relapsed/refractory classical Hodgkin lymphoma whose best overall responses were complete response, partial response or progressive disease. In the multi-cohort phase II CheckMate 205 trial, trial patients received single-agent nivolumab. Best overall response was determined by an independent review committee according to the 2007 International Working Group response criteria. PBMCs from the trial were collected at three points: immediately before nivolumab initiation (C1D1), and during therapy at cycle 2 day 1 and cycle 4 day 1. Peripheral blood was collected in 8 mL Vacutainer Cell Preparation Tubes, from which PBMCs were isolated by centrifugation and then cryopreserved.

Per the germline V gene, SNHLY is the CDR1 and FYNNEI is the CDR2. V and J are truncated by 9 bases and 1 base respectively, leaving an intervening sequence of 33 bases. From its cysteine to its phenylalanine, the CDR3 spans 20 amino acids. The entry retains the CDR3 DNA only, 60 bases that are in frame from base 1. Genomic DNA was isolated using the Qiagen DNeasy kit from unsorted PBMCs as well as from negatively selected CD4+ and CD8+ fractions. Amplification of TCR beta CDR3 regions was done by immunoSEQ multiplex PCR with primers that anneal to V and J segments. Amplification bias was minimized using a synthetic immune receptor repertoire, and residual bias was removed computationally after sequencing. As for the authors' bioinformatics: Repertoire diversity was quantified as the Shannon entropy index using custom Python scripts. Unsorted, CD4+ and CD8+ repertoires were examined separately, except in combined analyses, for which CD4+ and CD8+ sequences were merged in silico. Clonal expansion was defined as a frequency increase of at least 2-fold after treatment compared with C1D1, and clones undetected at baseline were assigned a pseudocount of 0.5. Singleton clones were defined as clones with 0 or 1 copy at C1D1, and non-singleton clones were defined as clones with 2 or more copies. Clones expanded in unsorted samples were annotated as CD4+, CD8+ or unknown by matching protein sequences in sorted samples from the same patient. Wilcoxon tests on paired samples were used to test changes in diversity from C1D1 to C4D1. TCRdb provides this immuneACCESS table in a form limited to in-frame rearrangements. Some clones are lacking; in checked studies, under half of them reflect an unresolved V gene, and why the rest are absent is not known. D and trimming come from the DNA, and the V and J calls and clone size come from that table. This sample is represented by about 98,000 clones; roughly 90% of them were singletons. Roughly 2.8% of the sample is in the top ten clones.

This chain joins TRBV2 to TRBJ1-1; the D segment cannot be called with confidence. This sequence was found in a human donor with classical Hodgkin lymphoma. The sequences come from peripheral blood mononuclear cells (PBMCs), collected at baseline. Here is the DNA: TGTGCCAGTCGAAGGGAGAAAGGATCGTTACAAACAACCCAGAACACTGAAGCTTTCTTT. Translated, this is CASRREKGSLQTTQNTEAFF.